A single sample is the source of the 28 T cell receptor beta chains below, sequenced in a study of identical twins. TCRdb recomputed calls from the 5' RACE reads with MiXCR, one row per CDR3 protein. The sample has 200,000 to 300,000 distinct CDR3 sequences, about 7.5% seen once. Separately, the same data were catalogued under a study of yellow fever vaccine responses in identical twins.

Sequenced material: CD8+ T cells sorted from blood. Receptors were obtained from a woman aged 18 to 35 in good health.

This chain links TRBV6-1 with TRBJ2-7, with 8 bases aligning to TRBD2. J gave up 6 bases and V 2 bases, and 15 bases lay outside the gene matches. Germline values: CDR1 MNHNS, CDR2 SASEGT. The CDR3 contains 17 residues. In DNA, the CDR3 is TGTGCCAGCAGTGAAATGGATATTTTTAAGCGGGGGCCCGAGCAGTACGTC. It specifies CASSEMDIFKRGPEQYV.

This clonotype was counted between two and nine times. Written as DNA, the CDR3 is TGTGCCAGCAGCCAGACCGGGACAGCCCCCTACGAGCAGTACTTC. It codes for CASSQTGTAPYEQYF. This chain uses TRBV3-1 with TRBJ2-7; 7 bases agree with TRBD1. This CDR3 comprises 15 residues. CDR1 is LGHDT, CDR2 YNNKEL, per germline (reference sequence). V shed 3 bases, J shed 2 bases, and the junction held 7 bases outside the gene matches.

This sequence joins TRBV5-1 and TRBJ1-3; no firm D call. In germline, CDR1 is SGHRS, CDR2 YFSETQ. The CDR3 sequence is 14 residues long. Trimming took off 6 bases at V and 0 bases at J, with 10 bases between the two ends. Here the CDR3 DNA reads TGCGCCAGCACTCCGGGGAGCTCTGGAAACACCATATATTTT. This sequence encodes CASTPGSSGNTIYF.

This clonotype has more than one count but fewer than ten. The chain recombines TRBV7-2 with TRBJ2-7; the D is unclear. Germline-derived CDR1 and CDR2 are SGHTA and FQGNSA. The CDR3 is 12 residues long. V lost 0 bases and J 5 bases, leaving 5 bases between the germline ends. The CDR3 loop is CASSLARNEQYF. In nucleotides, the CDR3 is TGTGCCAGCAGCTTAGCCAGAAACGAGCAGTACTTC.

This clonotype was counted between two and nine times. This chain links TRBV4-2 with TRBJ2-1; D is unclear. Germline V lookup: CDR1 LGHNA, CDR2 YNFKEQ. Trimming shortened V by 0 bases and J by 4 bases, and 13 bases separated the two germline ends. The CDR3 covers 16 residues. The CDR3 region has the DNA TGTGCCAGCAGCCAAGAAGAAACGGCCTTATACAATGAGCAGTTCTTC. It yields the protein CASSQEETALYNEQFF.

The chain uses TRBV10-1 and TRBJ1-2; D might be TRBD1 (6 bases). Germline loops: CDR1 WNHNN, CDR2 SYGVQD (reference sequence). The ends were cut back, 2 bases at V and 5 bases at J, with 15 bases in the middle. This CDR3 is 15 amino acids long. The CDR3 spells CASSETPTGAYGYTF. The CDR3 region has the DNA TGCGCCAGCAGTGAGACCCCGACGGGGGCTTATGGCTACACCTTC.

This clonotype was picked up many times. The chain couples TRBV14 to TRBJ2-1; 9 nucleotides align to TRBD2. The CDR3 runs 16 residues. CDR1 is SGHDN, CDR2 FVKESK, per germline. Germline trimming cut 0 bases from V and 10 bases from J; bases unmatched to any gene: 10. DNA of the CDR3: TGTGCCAGCAGCCAAGATCTGGGTAGCGGGAGTTTAGAGCAGTTCTTC. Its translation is CASSQDLGSGSLEQFF.

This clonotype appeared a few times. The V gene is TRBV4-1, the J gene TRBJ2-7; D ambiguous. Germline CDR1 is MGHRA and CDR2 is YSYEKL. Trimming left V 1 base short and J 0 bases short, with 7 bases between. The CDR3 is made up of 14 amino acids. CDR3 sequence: CASSQGIGSYEQYF. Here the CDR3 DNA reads TGCGCCAGCAGCCAAGGGATCGGCTCCTACGAGCAGTACTTC.

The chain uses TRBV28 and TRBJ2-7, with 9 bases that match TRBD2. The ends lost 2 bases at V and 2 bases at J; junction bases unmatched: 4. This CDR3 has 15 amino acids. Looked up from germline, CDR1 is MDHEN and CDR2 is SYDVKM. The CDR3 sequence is CASSLEAGGPYEQYV. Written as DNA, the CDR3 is TGTGCCAGCAGTTTAGAAGCGGGGGGCCCCTACGAGCAGTACGTC.

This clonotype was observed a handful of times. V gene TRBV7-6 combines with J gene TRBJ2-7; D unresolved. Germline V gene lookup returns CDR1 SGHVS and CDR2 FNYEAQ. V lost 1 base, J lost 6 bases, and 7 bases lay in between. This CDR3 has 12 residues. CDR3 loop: CASSLVSTEQYF. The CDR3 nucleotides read TGTGCCAGCAGCTTAGTGTCAACCGAGCAGTACTTC.

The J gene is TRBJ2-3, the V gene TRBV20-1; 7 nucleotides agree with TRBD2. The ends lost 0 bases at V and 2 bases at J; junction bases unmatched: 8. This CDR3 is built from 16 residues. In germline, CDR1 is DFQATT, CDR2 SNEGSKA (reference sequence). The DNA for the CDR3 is TGCAGTGCTAGAGATCGGGAGCGGGGACTCACAGATACGCAGTATTTT. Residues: CSARDRERGLTDTQYF.

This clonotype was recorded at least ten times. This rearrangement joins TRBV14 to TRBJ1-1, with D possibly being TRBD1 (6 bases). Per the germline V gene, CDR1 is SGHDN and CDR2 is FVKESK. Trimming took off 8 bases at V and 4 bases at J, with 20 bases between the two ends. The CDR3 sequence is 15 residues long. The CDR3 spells CASRWGTGGPTEAFF. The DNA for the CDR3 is TGTGCCAGCCGATGGGGTACTGGGGGGCCCACTGAAGCTTTCTTT.

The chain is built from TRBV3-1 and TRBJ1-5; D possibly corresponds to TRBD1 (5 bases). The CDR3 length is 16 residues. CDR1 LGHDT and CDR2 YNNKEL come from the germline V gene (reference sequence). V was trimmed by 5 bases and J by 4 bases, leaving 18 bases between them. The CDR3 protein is CASSNTWDGSNQPQHF. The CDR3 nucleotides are TGTGCCAGCAGCAATACTTGGGACGGTTCTAATCAGCCCCAGCATTTT.

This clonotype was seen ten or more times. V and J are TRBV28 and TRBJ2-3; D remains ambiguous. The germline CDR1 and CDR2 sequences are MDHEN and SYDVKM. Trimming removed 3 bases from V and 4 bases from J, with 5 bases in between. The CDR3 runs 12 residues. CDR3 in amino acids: CASSFGPDTQYF. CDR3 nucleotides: TGTGCCAGCAGTTTTGGGCCAGATACGCAGTATTTT.

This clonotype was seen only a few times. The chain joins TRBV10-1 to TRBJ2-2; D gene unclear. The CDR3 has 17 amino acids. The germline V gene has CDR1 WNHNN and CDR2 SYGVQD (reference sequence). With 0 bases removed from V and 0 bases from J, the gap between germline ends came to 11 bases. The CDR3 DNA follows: TGCGCCAGCAGTGAGTCGACGACCGGGTCGAACACCGGGGAGCTGTTTTTT. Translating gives CASSESTTGSNTGELFF.

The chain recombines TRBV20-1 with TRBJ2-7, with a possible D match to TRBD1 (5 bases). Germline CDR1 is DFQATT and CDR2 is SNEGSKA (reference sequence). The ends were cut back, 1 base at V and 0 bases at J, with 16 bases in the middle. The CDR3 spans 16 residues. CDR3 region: CSARVIPGHRSYEQYF. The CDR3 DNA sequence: TGCAGTGCTAGAGTCATCCCAGGACACCGCTCCTACGAGCAGTACTTC.

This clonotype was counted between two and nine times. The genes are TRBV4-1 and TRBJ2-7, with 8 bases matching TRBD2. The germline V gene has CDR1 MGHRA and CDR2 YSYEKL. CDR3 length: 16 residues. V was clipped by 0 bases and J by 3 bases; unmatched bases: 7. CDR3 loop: CASSQEPGGGDYEQYF. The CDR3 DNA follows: TGCGCCAGCAGCCAAGAACCCGGGGGGGGAGACTACGAGCAGTACTTC.

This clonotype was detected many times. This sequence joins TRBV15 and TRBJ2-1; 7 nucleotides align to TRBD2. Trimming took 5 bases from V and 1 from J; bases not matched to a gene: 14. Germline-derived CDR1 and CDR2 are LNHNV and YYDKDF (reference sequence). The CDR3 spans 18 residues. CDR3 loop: CATSPRRVGGSSYNEQFF. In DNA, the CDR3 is TGTGCCACCAGCCCCAGAAGGGTGGGCGGGAGTTCCTACAATGAGCAGTTCTTC.

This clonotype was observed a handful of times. CDR3 sequence reads: CASMTTGTSGNNEQFF. CDR3 DNA: TGCGCCAGCATGACAACCGGGACTAGTGGGAACAATGAGCAGTTCTTC. V usage is TRBV23-1 and J usage is TRBJ2-1; the match to TRBD2 covers 8 bases. TRBV23-1 is identified as an open reading frame with a role that is uncertain. The CDR3 length is 16 residues. Losses at the gene ends were 7 bases for V and 5 bases for J; bases not matched to a gene: 13.

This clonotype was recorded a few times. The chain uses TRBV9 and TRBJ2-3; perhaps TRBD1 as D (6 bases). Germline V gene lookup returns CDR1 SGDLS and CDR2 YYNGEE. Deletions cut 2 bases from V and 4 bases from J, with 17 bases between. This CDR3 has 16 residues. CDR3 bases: TGTGCCAGCAGCGTTGGGGGCGGTCCCAAGGCAGATACGCAGTATTTT. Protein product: CASSVGGGPKADTQYF.

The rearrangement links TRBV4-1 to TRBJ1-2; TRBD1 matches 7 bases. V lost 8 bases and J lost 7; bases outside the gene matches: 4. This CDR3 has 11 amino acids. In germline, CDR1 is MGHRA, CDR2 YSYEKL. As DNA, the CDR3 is TGCGCCAGCTCCCCAGGGGGTGGCTACACCTTC. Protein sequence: CASSPGGGYTF.

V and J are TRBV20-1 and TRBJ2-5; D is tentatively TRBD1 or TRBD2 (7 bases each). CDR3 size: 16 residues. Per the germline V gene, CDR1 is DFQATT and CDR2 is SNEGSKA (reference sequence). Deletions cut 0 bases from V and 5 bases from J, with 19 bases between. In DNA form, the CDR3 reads TGCAGTGCTAGAGATTTGTATCAGGGGGGGCAGGAGACCCAGTACTTC. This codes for CSARDLYQGGQETQYF.

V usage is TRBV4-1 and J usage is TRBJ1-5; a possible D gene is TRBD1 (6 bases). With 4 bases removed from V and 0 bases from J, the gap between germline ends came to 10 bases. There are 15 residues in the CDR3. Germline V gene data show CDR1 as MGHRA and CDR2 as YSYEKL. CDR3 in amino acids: CASSLRDISNQPQHF. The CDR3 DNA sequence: TGCGCCAGCAGCCTCCGGGACATTAGCAATCAGCCCCAGCATTTT.

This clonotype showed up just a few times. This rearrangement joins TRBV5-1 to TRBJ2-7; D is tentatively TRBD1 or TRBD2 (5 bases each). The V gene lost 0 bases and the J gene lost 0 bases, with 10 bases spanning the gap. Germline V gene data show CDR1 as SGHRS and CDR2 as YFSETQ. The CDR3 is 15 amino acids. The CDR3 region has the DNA TGCGCCAGCAGCTTGGGTCGAGGGGTCTCCTACGAGCAGTACTTC. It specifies CASSLGRGVSYEQYF.

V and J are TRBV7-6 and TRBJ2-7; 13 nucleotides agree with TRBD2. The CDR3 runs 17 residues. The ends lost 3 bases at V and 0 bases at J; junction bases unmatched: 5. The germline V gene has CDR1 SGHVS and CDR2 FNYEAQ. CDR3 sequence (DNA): TGTGCCAGCAGCTTGGGACTAGCGGGACCCGGCTCCTACGAGCAGTACTTC. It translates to CASSLGLAGPGSYEQYF. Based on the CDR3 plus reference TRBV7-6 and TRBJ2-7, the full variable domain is GAGVSQSPRYKVTKRGQDVALRCDPISGHVSLYWYRQALGQGPEFLTYFNYEAQQDKSGLPNDRFSAERPEGSISTLTIQRTEQRDSAMYRCASSLGLAGPGSYEQYFGPGTRLTVT.

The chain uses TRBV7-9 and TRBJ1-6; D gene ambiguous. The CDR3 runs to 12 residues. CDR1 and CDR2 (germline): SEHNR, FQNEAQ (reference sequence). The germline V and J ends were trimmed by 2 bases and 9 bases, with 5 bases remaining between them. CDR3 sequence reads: CASSLSSSPLHF. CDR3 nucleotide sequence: TGTGCCAGCAGCTTATCAAGTTCACCCCTCCACTTT.

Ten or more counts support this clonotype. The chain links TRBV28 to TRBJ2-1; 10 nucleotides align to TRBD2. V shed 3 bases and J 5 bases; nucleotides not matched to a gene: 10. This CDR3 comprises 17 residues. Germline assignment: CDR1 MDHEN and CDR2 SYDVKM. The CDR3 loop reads CASSFAYSGRPDNEQFF. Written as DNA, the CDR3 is TGTGCCAGCAGTTTCGCTTATAGCGGGAGGCCTGACAATGAGCAGTTCTTC.

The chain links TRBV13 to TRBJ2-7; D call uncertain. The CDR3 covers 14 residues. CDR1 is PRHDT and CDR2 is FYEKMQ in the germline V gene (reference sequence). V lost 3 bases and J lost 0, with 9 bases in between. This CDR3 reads CASSFGVGSYEQYF. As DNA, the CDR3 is TGTGCCAGCAGCTTTGGGGTAGGCTCCTACGAGCAGTACTTC.